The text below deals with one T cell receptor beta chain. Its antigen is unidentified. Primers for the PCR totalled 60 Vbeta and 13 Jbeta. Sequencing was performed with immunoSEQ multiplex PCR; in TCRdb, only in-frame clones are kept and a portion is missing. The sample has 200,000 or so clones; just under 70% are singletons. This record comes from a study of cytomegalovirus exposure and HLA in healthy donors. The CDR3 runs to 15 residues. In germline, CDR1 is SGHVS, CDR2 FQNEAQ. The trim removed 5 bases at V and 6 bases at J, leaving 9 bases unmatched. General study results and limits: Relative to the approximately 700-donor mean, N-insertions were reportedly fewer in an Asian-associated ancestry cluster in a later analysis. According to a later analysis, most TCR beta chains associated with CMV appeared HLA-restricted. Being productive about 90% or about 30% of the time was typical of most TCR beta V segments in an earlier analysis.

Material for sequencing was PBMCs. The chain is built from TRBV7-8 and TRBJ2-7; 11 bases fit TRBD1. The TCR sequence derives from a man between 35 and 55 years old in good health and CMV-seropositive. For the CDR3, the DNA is TGTGCCAGCAGCCCTAGTGGGACAGGGGGTGGCGAGCAGTACTTC. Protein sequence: CASSPSGTGGGEQYF.